A single sample is the source of the 5 T cell receptor beta chains below, sequenced in a study of CD8 T cells in Susac syndrome. Random hexamers were used to reverse transcribe 0.5 to 1 ug of RNA. Via MiXCR, TCRdb re-called the immunoSEQ multiplex PCR reads, giving one row per CDR3 protein. The sample lists some 120,000 distinct CDR3 sequences, about 93% occurring once. The material sequenced was CD4+ T cells from PBMCs. These receptors all stem from a human donor in good health.

The rearrangement uses TRBV6-1 and TRBJ1-1; weak D call: TRBD1 (6 bases). The CDR3 has 17 amino acids. The germline V gene encodes CDR1 MNHNS and CDR2 SASEGT. Trimming removed 5 bases from V and 4 bases from J, with 23 bases in between. The CDR3 bases are TGTGCCAGCAGTAAACCGCCGTGGGGGGCAGTTCCCACTGAAGCTTTCTTT. It encodes CASSKPPWGAVPTEAFF.

This chain links TRBV29-1 with TRBJ2-6; D not resolved. CDR1 and CDR2 from the germline V gene are SQVTM and ANQGSEA. The CDR3 length is 13 residues. Trimming pared 4 bases from V and 2 bases from J, leaving 6 bases between. CDR3 amino acids: CSVGVAGANVLTF. Here the CDR3 DNA reads TGCAGCGTTGGGGTGGCTGGGGCCAACGTCCTGACTTTC.

This clonotype occurred a few times. DNA of the CDR3: TGTGCCAGCAGCTTAGTCCGGGGGCAAGGTCAGTTCTTC. It encodes CASSLVRGQGQFF. This chain connects TRBV11-1 to TRBJ2-1; D tentatively fits TRBD1 or TRBD2 (6 bases each). Germline V gives CDR1 SGHAT, CDR2 FQDESV (reference sequence). The length of the CDR3 is 13 residues. V gave up 1 base and J gave up 13 bases, with 14 bases separating them.

The V gene is TRBV4-3, the J gene TRBJ1-2; D possibly corresponds to TRBD1 (5 bases). V was trimmed by 0 bases and J by 8 bases, leaving 19 bases between them. The length of the CDR3 is 16 residues. The V gene's germline CDR1 is LGHNA and CDR2 YSLEER. The CDR3 bases are TGCGCCAGCAGCCAAGATCAATTGGGACGGCAAGACGGCTACACCTTC. Encoded protein: CASSQDQLGRQDGYTF.

The chain is built from TRBV19 and TRBJ2-3, with 13 nucleotides matching TRBD2. Germline V gene sequence: CDR1 LNHDA, CDR2 SQIVND (reference sequence). The CDR3 is 17 residues long. V lost 4 bases, J lost 3 bases, and 7 bases stayed unmatched. The DNA for the CDR3 is TGTGCCAGTAGTAAGCGGGGACTAGCGGGGAGGACAGATACGCAGTATTTT. It specifies CASSKRGLAGRTDTQYF.